This T cell receptor (beta chain) appears in the sequencing data of a study of blood T cells in healthy people across ages. There are 16 residues in the CDR3. Trimming removed 5 bases from V and 4 bases from J; junction bases left unmatched: 5. In germline, CDR1 is SEHNR, CDR2 FQNEAQ (reference sequence). A second roughly 6 to 11 cycle PCR used barcoded and J-beta primers. TCRdb itself ran the 5' RACE reads through MiXCR, one entry per CDR3 protein. The sample comprises about 810,000 distinct CDR3 sequences, 36% of which are singletons, and 10% to 15% rests with the top ten. The TCR originated in a man between 18 and 29 years old in good health. The rearrangement uses TRBV7-9 and TRBJ1-6; 10 bases map to TRBD1. What was sequenced was blood. In DNA form, the CDR3 reads TGTGCCAGCAGCGTAACGGGACAGGGGTATAATTCACCCCTCCACTTT. Translating gives CASSVTGQGYNSPLHF.